Listed here are 16 T cell receptor beta chains from one sample, sequenced in a study of shared clonotypes between healthy human individuals. Naive CD8 cells comprised CD45RO-negative, CCR7-positively selected cells, excluding terminally differentiated effector memory CD45RA+ cells. TCRdb's copy holds only in-frame clones and misses some; the assay was immunoSEQ multiplex PCR. This sample yields hundreds of thousands of clones, of which about 95% are seen a single time; roughly 0.1% belongs to the top ten. What was sequenced was naive CD8+ T cells sorted from blood. Every receptor here comes from a woman aged 30 to 39 in good health.

This sequence joins TRBV29-1 and TRBJ2-1; 8 bases match TRBD2. J was trimmed by 2 bases and V by 1 base; bases with no gene match: 1. This CDR3 comprises 14 residues. The germline CDR1 and CDR2 sequences are SQVTM and ANQGSEA. DNA of the CDR3: TGCAGCGTTGAAGGACTAGCGCCCTACAATGAGCAGTTCTTC. Amino acid sequence: CSVEGLAPYNEQFF.

The chain couples TRBV7-6 to TRBJ2-1; unclear D gene. The CDR3 totals 17 residues. V was pared by 1 base and J by 5 bases, with 18 bases between. Per germline, CDR1 SGHVS and CDR2 FNYEAQ. CDR3 protein: CASSLDVFGPLNNEQFF. The CDR3 bases are TGTGCCAGCAGCTTAGACGTATTCGGGCCCTTGAACAATGAGCAGTTCTTC.

The rearrangement joins TRBV5-8 to TRBJ2-1, with D tentatively TRBD1 (6 bases). Per germline, CDR1 SGHTS and CDR2 YDEGEE. The CDR3 runs to 15 residues. Trimming removed 2 bases at V and 8 bases at J, with 17 bases between. The CDR3 DNA follows: TGTGCCAGCAGCTTCGGACAGACCTTTGGGGATGAGCAGTTCTTC. Its translation: CASSFGQTFGDEQFF. The whole variable domain, remainder taken from reference TRBV5-8 and TRBJ2-1, is EAGVTQSPTHLIKTRGQQATLRCSPISGHTSVYWYQQALGLGLQFLLWYDEGEERNRGNFPPRFSGRQFPNYSSELNVNALELEDSALYLCASSFGQTFGDEQFFGPGTRLTVL.

This rearrangement joins TRBV4-1 to TRBJ2-3, with D unresolved. The CDR3 totals 13 residues. The V end lost 1 base, the J end lost 7 bases, and 9 bases lay between the germline ends. In germline, CDR1 is MGHRA, CDR2 YSYEKL. The CDR3 nucleotides read TGCGCCAGCAGCCAAGTAGGTGGGAATACGCAGTATTTT. Protein sequence: CASSQVGGNTQYF.

The chain carries TRBV30 and TRBJ2-1, with D possibly being TRBD1 (5 bases). Germline CDR1 GTSNPN, CDR2 SVGIG (reference sequence). The V and J ends lost 4 bases and 6 bases respectively, with 16 bases between them. The CDR3 contains 14 residues. CDR3 sequence: CAWIGAGILNEQFF. DNA of the CDR3: TGTGCCTGGATCGGAGCAGGGATTCTCAATGAGCAGTTCTTC.

The V and J genes are TRBV9 and TRBJ2-1; D perhaps matches TRBD1 (6 bases). The CDR3 has 13 amino acids. V lost 4 bases, J lost 8 bases, and 13 bases lay in between. Germline V gene data show CDR1 as SGDLS and CDR2 as YYNGEE. As DNA, the CDR3 is TGTGCCAGCAGCTTTGTACAGGGCCATGAGCAGTTCTTC. Encoded protein: CASSFVQGHEQFF.

The chain combines TRBV28 with TRBJ2-1; 14 nucleotides match TRBD2. The CDR3 length is 13 residues. Germline lookup yields CDR1 MDHEN and CDR2 SYDVKM. J was trimmed by 7 bases and V by 10 bases; bases with no gene match: 3. The DNA for the CDR3 is TGTGCCACCGGACTAGCGGGAGGAAATGAGCAGTTCTTC. The encoded protein is CATGLAGGNEQFF.

The chain joins TRBV28 to TRBJ2-4, with 8 bases fitting TRBD1. V dropped 4 bases and J dropped 7; count of bases not matched to a gene: 6. From germline, CDR1 is MDHEN and CDR2 SYDVKM. The CDR3 contains 14 residues. CDR3 amino acids: CASSSRQGHNIQYF. The CDR3 nucleotides read TGTGCCAGCAGTTCAAGACAGGGGCATAACATTCAGTACTTC.

On this clone: The junction and the germline gene differ at one end; a read error may be behind it. Other nucleotide sequences in the sample specify the same CDR3. The rearrangement uses TRBV27 and TRBJ2-7; 9 bases are shared with TRBD1. The CDR3 runs to 14 residues. The germline gives CDR1 MNHEY, CDR2 SMNVEV (reference sequence). DNA of the CDR3: TGTGCCAGCAGTCTATCCGGGACAGGGAACGAGCAGTACTTC. This translates into CASSLSGTGNEQYF.

The chain couples TRBV4-1 to TRBJ2-7, with D perhaps being TRBD1 or TRBD2 (5 bases each). The V gene's germline CDR1 is MGHRA and CDR2 YSYEKL. Between the trimmed V and J ends, which lost 5 bases and 6 bases, there was a span of 11 bases. This CDR3 comprises 12 residues. In DNA form, the CDR3 reads TGCGCCAGCAGCGCCGGGACGGGCGAGCAGTACTTC. Translation gives CASSAGTGEQYF.

The gene calls are TRBV28 and TRBJ2-6, with a tentative D call TRBD2 (6 bases). In germline, CDR1 is MDHEN, CDR2 SYDVKM. Trimming removed 6 bases from V and 1 base from J, with 16 bases in between. This CDR3 contains 17 residues. As DNA, the CDR3 is TGTGCCAGCAGGGGCCGGGGACTCCTTTCTGGGGCCAACGTCCTGACTTTC. Translation: CASRGRGLLSGANVLTF.

This CDR3 is CASSQGREPEAFF. The CDR3, as DNA: TGCGCCAGCAGCCAGGGGCGGGAGCCTGAAGCTTTCTTT. The chain employs TRBV4-1 and TRBJ1-1; D possibly corresponds to TRBD1 (5 bases). With 3 bases removed from V and 6 bases from J, the gap between germline ends came to 11 bases. The germline CDR1 and CDR2 sequences are MGHRA and YSYEKL. This CDR3 has 13 amino acids.

This clone was recorded only once. The chain recombines TRBV6-5 with TRBJ2-7; possibly TRBD2 for D (6 bases). CDR1 is MNHEY and CDR2 is SVGAGI in the germline V gene. Trimming took off 5 bases at V and 6 bases at J, with 17 bases between the two ends. The CDR3 sequence is 14 residues long. CDR3 DNA: TGTGCCAGCAGTCCCCCAAGGAGGGGTCTCGAGCAGTACTTC. It translates to CASSPPRRGLEQYF.

The rearrangement joins TRBV6-1 to TRBJ2-7, with a tentative D call TRBD1 (6 bases). The germline CDR1 and CDR2 sequences are MNHNS and SASEGT. This CDR3 comprises 13 residues. V gave up 6 bases and J gave up 6 bases, with 15 bases separating them. CDR3 sequence (DNA): TGTGCCAGCAGCCATAACAGGGTACTCGAGCAGTACTTC. It yields the protein CASSHNRVLEQYF.

CDR3 DNA sequence: TGTGCCAGCAGCCTTCGCCGAGGAGAGACCCAGTACTTC. Its protein is CASSLRRGETQYF. The V call is TRBV7-6, the J call TRBJ2-5; no reliable D call. The CDR3 is 13 residues long. Germline assignment: CDR1 SGHVS and CDR2 FNYEAQ. V shed 5 bases and J shed 4 bases, with 11 bases lying between them.

This clone occurred a few times. The V call is TRBV13, the J call TRBJ2-7; D is undetermined. CDR1 is PRHDT, CDR2 FYEKMQ, per germline (reference sequence). The CDR3 loop spans 17 amino acids. Trimming took 0 bases from V and 3 from J, leaving 18 bases between them. The CDR3 here is CASSLGLIGLGDYEQYF. In nucleotides, the CDR3 is TGTGCCAGCAGCTTAGGCCTCATCGGATTAGGAGACTACGAGCAGTACTTC.